The entry below gives a single T cell receptor beta chain sequence along with its context. This clone was seen only a few times. Its recognized antigen is unknown. No much larger clone exists at a distance of one base, and base qualities are not known. V is pared back by 5 bases and J by 5 bases, with 13 bases lying between the germline termini. The CDR3, cysteine through phenylalanine, is 14 amino acids long. Of all the DNA, just the CDR3 is kept, 42 bases in frame from base 1. The germline V gene provides CDR1 ENHRY and CDR2 SYGVKD. This sample was included in a study of PD-L1 blockade in urothelial cancer (dated by TCRdb to 2016 to 2017). About the full investigation: All patients started therapy in about 2014 and received atezolizumab 1,200 mg intravenously every 3 weeks. About nine tenths of the roughly 29 patients were identified as males with urothelial cancer of bladder origin, and a prior smoking history was reported by 18 of 29 patients. An ECOG performance status of 0 or 1 was recorded for the patients, and 0 to 3 prior chemotherapy regimens had been received by the patients. Blood samples were analyzed 3 weeks after the start of treatment (second dose) and 6 weeks after the start of treatment. Blood samples gave a median of about 150,000 T cells and 80,000 or so unique TCRs, with a median clonality of around 0.08. An exploratory multi-omic analysis was conducted of the somatic, immune and clinical correlates of response to PD-L1 blockade with atezolizumab in urothelial cancer. Pretreatment tumor samples, along with matched peripheral blood serially collected before and after atezolizumab treatment, were subjected to TCR sequencing. Progression-free survival longer than 6 months counted as durable clinical benefit, and TCR features were additionally tested against both progression-free and overall survival. In the same patients, pretreatment tumors underwent whole exome sequencing and RNA sequencing in addition to TCR sequencing. Several patients achieved durable clinical benefit and some 21 did not. Around 30 patients had pretreatment blood TCR-seq, some 25 had at least one posttreatment blood collection, and some 25 had tumor TCR-seq.

The time point label corresponds to: pretreatment peripheral blood. The cohort included 29 patients with locally advanced or metastatic urothelial carcinoma who were treated at Memorial Sloan Kettering on a trial protocol. Peripheral blood mononuclear cells were collected pretreatment and during treatment, with between 1 and 8 total time points obtained per patient. The Qiagen DNeasy Blood extraction kit was used to purify genomic DNA from total PBMCs and tumor samples. PBMCs were collected pretreatment and during treatment, and were isolated and stored as previously described. Broad study findings and their caveats: Because of the small sample size (n of about 30) and the many exploratory analyses performed, the results are intended to be regarded as hypothesis-generating. Patients with durable benefit showed greater expansion of tumor-associated TCR clones in peripheral blood 3 weeks after starting treatment (n ≈ 21, p = 0.022). Improved progression-free and overall survival was found to be associated with pretreatment peripheral blood TCR clonality below the median.

To estimate absolute template abundance from read counts, synthetic TCR analog templates were spiked into each PCR. TCRbeta CDR3 regions were amplified from genomic DNA with bias-controlled V and J gene primers using the immunoSEQ assay. Sequencing of rearranged TCRbeta segments was performed at approximately 20X coverage. On the authors' methods: Clustering was used to correct sequencing errors, and CDR3s were annotated against IMGT so that V, D and J genes could be assigned. Downstream analyses used only productive TCRbeta rearrangements, leaving out any out-of-frame or stop-codon sequences. Clonality was calculated as one minus the Shannon entropy normalized by the log of the number of unique productive sequences. Fisher's exact test with Benjamini-Hochberg correction, at a threshold of adjusted p below 0.01, was used to find clones that differed between time points or between blood and tumor. TCRdb's version of the immuneACCESS table is confined to in-frame rearrangements and falls short of the full clone set. An unresolved V gene accounts for under half of the shortfall where checked; the remainder is of unknown origin. Clonal size and the V and J genes are those of that table, whereas D and trimming came from the DNA. Across this sample there are roughly 100,000 clones, with roughly 90% seen only once. The ten biggest clones cover 0.85% to 1% of the sample.

The sequence is built from TRBV10-3 and TRBJ2-1; too little of a D gene remains to name it. Sample: PBMCs, taken around atezolizumab (anti-PD-L1) treatment. The sequence was obtained from a woman at least 80 years old with urothelial cancer. The DNA reads as follows: TGTGCCATCAGTAGCGTGGCCAACCACAATGAGCAGTTCTTC. Translated, it reads CAISSVANHNEQFF.